There are a few counts of the clone carrying this TCR beta chain. Profiled with immunoSEQ multiplex PCR; TCRdb holds only in-frame clones, not every one. The table has fewer than 350,000 clones, about nine tenths seen once. This CDR3 is 15 amino acids long. Germline loops: CDR1 MDHEN, CDR2 SYDVKM. V lost 6 bases, J lost 3 bases, and 18 bases lay in between. Seattle patients were enrolled while actively infected and followed longitudinally. The source of the sample is a study of blood T cell repertoires in COVID-19. Study-wide background: Sources were T cells, B-cell-depleted T cells, or PBMCs; the material itself was cDNA or gDNA.

The chain combines TRBV28 with TRBJ2-7; a weak D match, TRBD1 (6 bases). The sample comprised peripheral blood. This TCR came from a woman aged 25 to 39 with COVID-19, enrolled during active disease. In DNA form, the CDR3 reads TGTGCCAGCAGCATATCAGGGGCTGGATACTACGAGCAGTACTTC. It specifies CASSISGAGYYEQYF.